A selection of T cell receptor beta chains follows, all from one sample in a study of CD8 T cells in Susac syndrome. Via MiXCR, TCRdb re-called the immunoSEQ multiplex PCR reads, giving one row per CDR3 protein. The sample consists of 150,000 to 200,000 distinct CDR3 sequences, just under 95% of them appearing once. Sequencing input: CD4+ T cells from PBMCs. The source of these receptors is a human donor in good health. The CDR3 runs from the conserved cysteine through the conserved F or W. The D gene is left open where the match is weak. Rows may omit the clone size; those that give it use once, few, many or a size class.

v_gene,abundance,j_gene,len,d_gene,CDR3aa,CDR3nt
TRBV7-2,.,TRBJ2-5,14,.,CASSSKKGGETQYF,TGTGCCAGCAGCTCGAAAAAGGGAGGCGAGACCCAGTACTTC
TRBV29-1,.,TRBJ1-1,13,.,CSVDGGGDTEAFF,TGCAGCGTTGATGGGGGAGGAGACACTGAAGCTTTCTTT
TRBV30,.,TRBJ1-6,13,.,CAWEPGPNSPLHF,TGTGCCTGGGAACCGGGTCCTAATTCACCCCTCCACTTT
TRBV25-1,.,TRBJ2-3,13,.,CASSEEWSDTQYF,TGTGCCAGCAGTGAAGAGTGGAGCGATACGCAGTATTTT
TRBV9,.,TRBJ2-5,14,TRBD2,CASSPVAGGETQYF,TGTGCCAGCAGCCCAGTAGCGGGGGGTGAGACCCAGTACTTC
TRBV2,.,TRBJ1-4,12,TRBD1,CASNRDREKLFF,TGTGCCAGCAACCGGGACAGGGAGAAACTGTTTTTT
TRBV9,.,TRBJ1-5,15,.,CASSVGGQGGQPQHF,TGTGCCAGCAGCGTAGGAGGTCAGGGCGGTCAGCCCCAGCATTTT
TRBV18,.,TRBJ1-2,13,.,CASSPGEVYGYTF,TGTGCCAGCTCACCGGGGGAAGTCTATGGCTACACCTTC
TRBV5-5,few,TRBJ1-5,12,.,CASSFQNQPQHF,TGTGCCAGCAGCTTTCAAAATCAGCCCCAGCATTTT
TRBV5-6,once,TRBJ2-3,16,.,CASSLVSLVWADTQYF,TGTGCCAGCAGCTTGGTATCACTAGTGTGGGCAGATACGCAGTATTTT
TRBV20-1,.,TRBJ1-2,13,.,CSARVPGIYGYTF,TGCAGTGCTAGAGTCCCGGGAATCTATGGCTACACCTTC
TRBV6-5,.,TRBJ1-6,16,.,CASSYLEDLYNSPLHF,TGTGCCAGCAGTTACTTGGAAGACCTGTATAATTCACCCCTCCACTTT
TRBV5-8,.,TRBJ2-3,11,.,CASSWGGAGYF,TGTGCCAGCAGCTGGGGAGGAGCGGGGTATTTT
TRBV29-1,.,TRBJ2-7,13,TRBD2,CSVAGVSGAEQYF,TGCAGCGTTGCGGGAGTTAGCGGGGCCGAGCAGTACTTC
TRBV29-1,.,TRBJ1-2,14,.,CSVGAGGHSNGYTF,TGCAGCGTTGGGGCGGGGGGCCATTCGAATGGCTACACCTTC
TRBV28,.,TRBJ2-3,14,TRBD2,CASKSQGEGDTQYF,TGTGCCAGCAAAAGTCAAGGGGAGGGGGATACGCAGTATTTT
TRBV5-1,.,TRBJ2-1,17,TRBD2,CASSLAGLAQPYNEQFF,TGCGCCAGCAGCTTGGCCGGACTAGCCCAACCTTACAATGAGCAGTTCTTC
TRBV7-2,.,TRBJ2-7,13,.,CASSLEPENEQYF,TGTGCCAGCAGCTTAGAGCCAGAGAACGAGCAGTACTTC
TRBV19,.,TRBJ2-3,14,TRBD1,CAAQGAGVADTQYF,TGTGCCGCACAGGGGGCAGGCGTGGCAGATACGCAGTATTTT
TRBV4-2,once,TRBJ2-1,15,TRBD1,CASSPRTGSYNEQFF,TGTGCCAGCAGCCCTCGGACAGGGTCCTACAATGAGCAGTTCTTC
TRBV20-1,.,TRBJ2-3,13,.,CSAQDTGTDTQYF,TGCAGTGCACAGGACACGGGCACAGATACGCAGTATTTT
TRBV20-1,.,TRBJ1-1,12,.,CSARRKNTEAFF,TGCAGTGCTAGACGGAAGAACACTGAAGCTTTCTTT
TRBV14,.,TRBJ2-3,14,TRBD2,CASSPRTRGDTQYF,TGTGCCAGCAGCCCTAGGACTAGGGGAGATACGCAGTATTTT
TRBV10-3,.,TRBJ2-7,12,.,CAISETGYEQYF,TGTGCCATCAGTGAGACTGGCTACGAGCAGTACTTC
TRBV9,.,TRBJ2-5,12,.,CASSVGEETQYF,TGTGCCAGCAGCGTAGGAGAAGAGACCCAGTACTTC
TRBV6-5,.,TRBJ1-4,14,TRBD1,CASRQDRGNEKLFF,TGTGCCAGCAGGCAGGACAGGGGAAATGAAAAACTGTTTTTT
TRBV30,.,TRBJ2-1,15,TRBD2,CAWSVNSGTYNEQFF,TGTGCCTGGAGTGTCAACAGCGGGACCTACAATGAGCAGTTCTTC
TRBV7-3,.,TRBJ2-2,17,TRBD2,CASSPTPSGGPTGELFF,TGTGCCAGCAGCCCGACCCCTAGCGGGGGGCCCACCGGGGAGCTGTTTTTT
TRBV7-9,.,TRBJ2-7,15,TRBD1,CASSSSRDRTYEQYF,TGTGCCAGCAGCTCCAGCCGGGACAGAACCTACGAGCAGTACTTC